The 28 T cell receptor beta chains given below trace back to one sample, sequenced in a study of regulatory T cells in long-lasting Graves disease. Construction of the TCR beta libraries employed iRepertoire HTBI primers in conjunction with Arm-PCR of CDR3 regions. TCRdb ran MiXCR on the multiplex PCR reads and lists one entry per CDR3 protein. The sample records around 450,000 distinct CDR3 sequences, 20% to 25% being singletons. As to time point: persistent/refractory GD, antithyroid drugs over 5 years with positive TRAb. The authors made the TCR library using RNA they extracted from PBMCs. Sequencing used peripheral blood mononuclear cells (PBMCs), obtained when the disease was refractory, from a patient treated with antithyroid drugs. Source of these receptors: a female donor with Graves disease.

This clonotype has only a few counts. The rearrangement uses TRBV6-9 and TRBJ2-7; 10 bases agree with TRBD2. V was pared by 4 bases and J by 2 bases, with 11 bases of the junction left unmatched. This CDR3 spans 17 amino acids. Per germline, CDR1 MNHGY and CDR2 SVAAGI. This CDR3 reads CASSSTKASGRPYEQYF. The DNA of the CDR3 is TGTGCCAGCAGTTCAACGAAAGCTAGCGGGAGACCCTACGAGCAGTACTTC.

This chain uses TRBV29-1 with TRBJ2-7; possible D gene TRBD2, 6 bases. Germline CDR1 and CDR2: SQVTM and ANQGSEA. This CDR3 region has 13 residues. V dropped 4 bases and J dropped 1 base, with 11 bases sitting between them. CDR3 nucleotides: TGCAGCGTTGCGCTAGCGCGGTCCTACGAGCAGTACTTC. This sequence encodes CSVALARSYEQYF.

This clonotype was picked up a small number of times. The chain's CDR3 is CAWDGGEQYF. CDR3 DNA sequence: TGTGCCTGGGACGGGGGCGAGCAGTACTTC. This sequence joins TRBV30 and TRBJ2-7; tentatively, D is TRBD2 (6 bases). The V and J ends lost 5 bases and 6 bases respectively, with 8 bases between them. Germline V gene data show CDR1 as GTSNPN and CDR2 as SVGIG (reference sequence). This CDR3 has 10 amino acids.

The rearrangement joins TRBV13 to TRBJ1-1; the D is unclear. Germline V gene lookup returns CDR1 PRHDT and CDR2 FYEKMQ (reference sequence). CDR3 length equals 14 residues. V gave up 0 bases and J gave up 4 bases, with 9 bases separating them. For the CDR3, the DNA is TGTGCCAGCAGCTTAGGATCCGAAACCACTGAAGCTTTCTTT. This translates into CASSLGSETTEAFF.

This chain links TRBV7-2 with TRBJ2-6, with TRBD2 matching 10 bases. The CDR3 covers 19 residues. CDR1 SGHTA and CDR2 FQGNSA come from the germline V gene. The trim removed 5 bases at V and 2 bases at J, leaving 12 bases unmatched. The DNA for the CDR3 is TGTGCCAGCAGCCAAGGGCCCAGCGGGGGGGCCCCTGGGGCCAACGTCCTGACTTTC. This codes for CASSQGPSGGAPGANVLTF.

The chain links TRBV19 to TRBJ1-5, with 7 bases matching TRBD1. Looked up from germline, CDR1 is LNHDA and CDR2 is SQIVND (reference sequence). V gave up 4 bases and J gave up 4 bases; unmatched junction bases: 7. The CDR3 sequence is 15 residues long. The CDR3 reads CASSTRDSYNQPQHF. CDR3 DNA sequence: TGTGCCAGTAGTACTCGGGACAGTTATAATCAGCCCCAGCATTTT.

This clonotype was seen many times. The chain carries TRBV20-1 and TRBJ1-5; 9 bases line up with TRBD1. Trimming took 4 bases from V and 6 from J; bases not matched to a gene: 10. Germline values: CDR1 DFQATT, CDR2 SNEGSKA (reference sequence). The CDR3 sequence is 15 residues long. The CDR3 sequence is CSATKPQGAGQPQHF. DNA of the CDR3: TGCAGTGCTACCAAACCACAGGGGGCGGGTCAGCCCCAGCATTTT.

The chain joins TRBV19 to TRBJ1-1, with 9 bases matching TRBD1. Germline V gives CDR1 LNHDA, CDR2 SQIVND (reference sequence). The CDR3 is 17 amino acids. The J segment lost 3 bases and the V segment lost 3 bases, leaving 11 bases of the junction unmatched. The DNA for the CDR3 is TGTGCCAGTAGTATCCCATTCACAGGGGGCATGTACACTGAAGCTTTCTTT. This translates into CASSIPFTGGMYTEAFF.

This clonotype was detected a few times. The V gene is TRBV5-1, the J gene TRBJ2-5; TRBD2 agrees at 9 bases. There are 16 residues in the CDR3. The ends lost 0 bases at V and 1 base at J; junction bases unmatched: 4. Germline CDR1 SGHRS, CDR2 YFSETQ. The CDR3 sequence is CASSLGLAETQETQYF. The CDR3 DNA follows: TGCGCCAGCAGCTTGGGACTAGCGGAGACCCAAGAGACCCAGTACTTC.

This clonotype came up many times. V usage is TRBV28 and J usage is TRBJ2-7; D may match TRBD1 or TRBD2 (5 bases each). CDR1 and CDR2 (germline): MDHEN, SYDVKM. V dropped 6 bases and J dropped 2 bases, with 17 bases sitting between them. CDR3 size: 15 residues. CDR3 sequence: CASRAMGDGTYEQYF. The CDR3 nucleotides are TGTGCCAGCAGGGCTATGGGGGACGGTACCTACGAGCAGTACTTC.

This clonotype was detected ten times or more. The rearrangement uses TRBV29-1 and TRBJ2-7, with 10 bases that match TRBD1. Germline CDR1 and CDR2: SQVTM and ANQGSEA. The CDR3 runs 14 residues. J gave up 2 bases and V 1 base, and 2 bases lay outside the gene matches. The DNA of the CDR3 is TGCAGCGTTGAAGCCGGGACAGGGGCCTACGAGCAGTACTTC. Protein product: CSVEAGTGAYEQYF.

The chain joins TRBV12-3 or TRBV12-4 to TRBJ1-4, with 7 bases matching TRBD1. The V gene end was trimmed by 5 bases and the J gene end by 8 bases; junction bases not matched to a gene: 11. CDR3 length: 15 residues. The CDR3 sequence is CASSSVGGLGEKLFF. The CDR3 coding sequence is TGTGCCAGCAGTAGCGTAGGGGGCCTTGGGGAAAAACTGTTTTTT.

This clonotype occurred many times. This chain uses TRBV24-1 with TRBJ1-5, with a possible D match to TRBD1 (6 bases). The germline V and J ends were trimmed by 5 bases and 5 bases, with 15 bases remaining between them. Germline V lookup: CDR1 KGHDR, CDR2 SFDVKD. The CDR3 is made up of 15 amino acids. In DNA form, the CDR3 reads TGTGCCACCAGTGTAGGGGGAAGGGACGATCAGCCCCAGCATTTT. This gives the protein CATSVGGRDDQPQHF.

This clonotype was seen at least ten times. V gene TRBV15 combines with J gene TRBJ2-5; maybe TRBD2 (5 bases). The germline V gene encodes CDR1 LNHNV and CDR2 YYDKDF (reference sequence). Trimming removed 0 bases from V and 4 bases from J, with 9 bases in between. The CDR3 consists of 14 residues. The CDR3 region is CATSRERAGETQYF. CDR3 DNA sequence: TGTGCCACCAGCAGAGAGAGGGCAGGAGAGACCCAGTACTTC.

The rearrangement links TRBV24-1 to TRBJ2-7; D is undetermined. The CDR3 sequence is 13 residues long. CDR1 is KGHDR, CDR2 SFDVKD, per germline. V was clipped by 7 bases and J by 0 bases, with 9 bases between them. The CDR3 is CATSQEHSYEQYF. The CDR3 DNA reads as TGTGCCACCAGCCAGGAGCACTCCTACGAGCAGTACTTC.

The table lists this clonotype with a count of one. The rearrangement joins TRBV11-1 to TRBJ2-5; 9 bases map to TRBD1. Germline V gene data show CDR1 as SGHAT and CDR2 as FQDESV (reference sequence). The CDR3 is made up of 13 amino acids. The V segment lost 6 bases and the J segment 9 bases; nucleotides outside the gene matches: 8. CDR3 sequence reads: CASRPGTGKAQYF. CDR3 in DNA: TGTGCCAGCAGACCCGGGACAGGGAAGGCCCAGTACTTC.

The rearrangement uses TRBV14 and TRBJ2-3; D possibly uses TRBD1 or TRBD2 (5 bases each). The CDR3 runs to 18 residues. V lost 0 bases to trimming and J lost 3 bases, with 19 bases between them. Germline values: CDR1 SGHDN, CDR2 FVKESK. This CDR3 reads CASSQEVGVSWLTDTQYF. CDR3 DNA sequence: TGTGCCAGCAGCCAAGAAGTGGGGGTCTCTTGGCTTACAGATACGCAGTATTTT.

This clonotype was seen only a few times. The rearrangement links TRBV6-2 or TRBV6-3 to TRBJ1-1, with TRBD1 as a possible D gene (5 bases). Per germline, CDR1 MNHEY and CDR2 SVGEGT. The V gene lost 2 bases and the J gene lost 2 bases, with 12 bases spanning the gap. This CDR3 is 15 amino acids long. CDR3 nucleotide sequence: TGTGCCAGCAGTTACCAGGGACCGGGTAACACTGAAGCTTTCTTT. This sequence encodes CASSYQGPGNTEAFF.

In its sample, this clonotype was seen a few times. This rearrangement joins TRBV9 to TRBJ2-3; D unresolved. Germline values: CDR1 SGDLS, CDR2 YYNGEE. The CDR3 spans 12 residues. V gave up 4 bases and J gave up 5 bases, with 8 bases separating them. The CDR3 loop is CASSSEQDTQYF. CDR3 nucleotide sequence: TGTGCCAGCAGCTCTGAGCAAGATACGCAGTATTTT.

This clonotype was seen ten or more times. The chain has TRBV28 and TRBJ2-7; TRBD2 might be the D (6 bases). This CDR3 spans 17 amino acids. Germline CDR1 MDHEN, CDR2 SYDVKM. The ends were cut back, 5 bases at V and 0 bases at J, with 20 bases in the middle. CDR3 nucleotide sequence: TGTGCCAGCAGTCAGACTCGCCGGGACTCGAGCTCCTACGAGCAGTACTTC. This translates into CASSQTRRDSSSYEQYF.

This clonotype was counted many times. The chain is built from TRBV24-1 and TRBJ2-7, with a weak D call TRBD1 (5 bases). The CDR3 contains 11 residues. Looked up from germline, CDR1 is KGHDR and CDR2 is SFDVKD. V lost 9 bases, J lost 4 bases, and 9 bases lay in between. The CDR3 loop reads CATRKGYEQYF. CDR3 bases: TGTGCCACCCGTAAGGGGTACGAGCAGTACTTC.

This clonotype was recorded many times. The J gene is TRBJ1-4, the V gene TRBV28; 10 nucleotides line up with TRBD1. The V gene's germline CDR1 is MDHEN and CDR2 SYDVKM. The CDR3 contains 16 residues. V dropped 6 bases and J dropped 7; count of bases not matched to a gene: 11. CDR3 residues: CASSLGGGTGAEKLFF. The CDR3 coding sequence is TGTGCCAGCAGCCTCGGAGGCGGGACAGGGGCTGAAAAACTGTTTTTT. The full variable domain, rest sourced from reference TRBV28 and TRBJ1-4, is DVKVTQSSRYLVKRTGEKVFLECVQDMDHENMFWYRQDPGLGLRLIYFSYDVKMKEKGDIPEGYSVSREKKERFSLILESASTNQTSMYLCASSLGGGTGAEKLFFGSGTQLSVL.

A few counts support this clonotype. The V and J genes are TRBV29-1 and TRBJ2-7; D is uncertain. Germline V gene lookup returns CDR1 SQVTM and CDR2 ANQGSEA. V was cut by 6 bases and J by 3 bases, with 15 bases left in between. The CDR3 loop spans 13 amino acids. CDR3: CSVLISENYEQYF. The CDR3, as DNA: TGCAGCGTCCTAATTTCGGAAAACTACGAGCAGTACTTC.

This clonotype has at least ten counts. The rearrangement links TRBV27 to TRBJ2-7, with TRBD2 matching over 9 bases. From germline, CDR1 is MNHEY and CDR2 SMNVEV (reference sequence). The CDR3 covers 15 residues. The trim removed 0 bases at V and 6 bases at J, leaving 6 bases unmatched. The CDR3 region has the DNA TGTGCCAGCAGTTTATCGTCTAGCGGGACCGGCGAGCAGTACTTC. It is translated as CASSLSSSGTGEQYF.

The V call is TRBV28, the J call TRBJ2-7; D may be TRBD2 (7 bases). The germline CDR1 and CDR2 sequences are MDHEN and SYDVKM. V dropped 0 bases and J dropped 4 bases, with 13 bases sitting between them. CDR3 length: 15 amino acids. The CDR3 DNA is TGTGCCAGCAGTTTATGGAGGGGGGGCCGGTACGAGCAGTACTTC. This encodes CASSLWRGGRYEQYF.

At least ten counts were recorded for this clonotype. J is TRBJ1-5 and V is TRBV12-3 or TRBV12-4; D not resolved. The CDR3 sequence is 14 residues long. Trimming pared 5 bases from V and 0 bases from J, leaving 8 bases between. Here the CDR3 DNA reads TGTGCCAGCAGTACCTCTTCTAGCAATCAGCCCCAGCATTTT. It encodes CASSTSSSNQPQHF.

This clonotype occurred a few times. The chain joins TRBV7-9 to TRBJ2-3; 10 nucleotides align to TRBD2. V gave up 5 bases and J gave up 0 bases; unmatched junction bases: 2. The V gene's germline CDR1 is SEHNR and CDR2 FQNEAQ (reference sequence). This CDR3 has 15 residues. The CDR3 nucleotides are TGTGCCAGCAGCCCAGCGGGGGGGAGCACAGATACGCAGTATTTT. Its protein product is CASSPAGGSTDTQYF.

This clonotype occurred once. Just one base apart from a much larger clone, this may be a read error. The chain couples TRBV11-2 to TRBJ2-7; D remains ambiguous. The CDR3 covers 14 residues. Germline V CDR1 and CDR2: SGHAT, FQNNGV. The DNA of the CDR3 is TGTGCCAGCAGCTTTTCCCTGAGCTCCTACGATCAGTACTTC. Amino acids: CASSFSLSSYDQYF.